This paragraph reports one T cell receptor beta chain. TCRdb's copy holds only in-frame clones and misses some; the assay was immunoSEQ multiplex PCR. This table holds roughly 32,000 clones, roughly 88% found once. With 5 bases removed from V and 3 bases from J, the gap between germline ends came to 10 bases. The CDR3 covers 13 residues. Germline V gives CDR1 MNHNS, CDR2 SASEGT. This sample stems from a study of stem cell transplantation in POMP-related autoinflammatory disease. The source of this sequence is a human donor with POMP-related autoinflammation and immune dysregulation (PRAID). The rearrangement joins TRBV6-1 to TRBJ1-2; TRBD1 might be the D (5 bases). The sequenced sample was CD4+ T cells from PBMCs, obtained before stem cell transplantation. The CDR3 region has the DNA TGTGCCAGCAGTCGGGGGTCCCACTATGGCTACACCTTC. Its protein is CASSRGSHYGYTF.